A single sample gave rise to the 13 T cell receptor beta chains below, sequenced in a study of T cells in Graves' hyperthyroidism and ophthalmopathy. There were TCR beta CDR3 regions amplified from RNA transcripts. The study used the HTBI primer set for a first-round RT-PCR of the TCR CDR3. MiXCR, applied by TCRdb to the multiplex PCR reads, yields one record per CDR3 protein. The profile shows over 700,000 distinct CDR3 sequences, 30% to 40% of them singletons. Sequenced input: blood. The receptor source for this set is a woman aged 40 to 50 with Graves' hyperthyroidism.

This clonotype was counted many times. A junction boundary mismatches the germline segment, possibly from a read error. The gene calls are TRBV7-7 and TRBJ2-5; either TRBD1 or TRBD2 may fit D (7 bases each). The length of the CDR3 is 14 residues. Germline V gene lookup returns CDR1 SSHAT and CDR2 FNYEAQ (reference sequence). CDR3 loop: CASSQTQGGETQYF. The DNA of the CDR3 is TGTGCTAGCAGCCAAACCCAGGGGGGGGAGACCCAGTACTTC.

The CDR3 region has the DNA TGTGCCAGCAGGGGGAGACAGGCCGGGGAGCTGTTTTTT. It specifies CASRGRQAGELFF. This chain connects TRBV28 to TRBJ2-2; D may be TRBD1 (6 bases). The CDR3 is 13 residues long. The germline CDR1 and CDR2 sequences are MDHEN and SYDVKM. V was clipped by 6 bases and J by 6 bases, with 11 bases between them.

Note on this clonotype: One end of the junction varies from germline; a read error may be responsible. The J gene is TRBJ1-2, the V gene TRBV5-1; weak D call: TRBD1 (5 bases). Germline CDR1 is SGHRS and CDR2 is YFSETQ. The CDR3 sequence is 11 residues long. This CDR3 is CASSFTGGYTF. DNA for the CDR3: TGCGCCAGTAGCTTCACAGGCGGCTACACCTTC. Full variable domain (missing parts from reference TRBV5-1 and TRBJ1-2): KAGVTQTPRYLIKTRGQQVTLSCSPISGHRSVSWYQQTPGQGLQFLFEYFSETQRNKGNFPGRFSGRQFSNSRSEMNVSTLELGDSALYLCASSFTGGYTFGSGTRLTVV.

The chain joins TRBV24-1 to TRBJ2-1; TRBD2 matches at 7 bases. The germline V gene encodes CDR1 KGHDR and CDR2 SFDVKD. CDR3 length equals 14 residues. J gave up 6 bases and V 4 bases, and 5 bases lay outside the gene matches. CDR3 sequence reads: CATSDRLARNEQFF. The CDR3 DNA follows: TGTGCCACCAGTGACCGACTAGCCCGCAATGAGCAGTTCTTC.

This chain links TRBV6-5 with TRBJ1-3; TRBD1 agrees at 7 bases. CDR1 and CDR2 from the germline V gene are MNHEY and SVGAGI. The ends lost 0 bases at V and 6 bases at J; junction bases unmatched: 11. The CDR3 extends over 17 amino acids. CDR3 sequence: CASSYSGRGWYENTIYF. For the CDR3, the DNA is TGTGCCAGCAGTTACTCAGGCAGGGGGTGGTATGAAAACACCATATATTTT.

At least ten counts were recorded for this clonotype. The chain recombines TRBV9 with TRBJ2-7; 7 bases are a match to TRBD1. Germline CDR1 is SGDLS and CDR2 is YYNGEE. Trimming cost V 4 bases and J 2 bases; bases outside gene matches: 6. The length of the CDR3 is 14 residues. The CDR3 DNA reads TGTGCCAGCAGCCGAGGGGGCGCAACCTACGAGCAGTACTTC. Residues: CASSRGGATYEQYF.

About this clonotype: Possible read error: a much larger clone is one base away. The chain joins TRBV20-1 to TRBJ1-4; D remains unclear. Trimming shortened V by 3 bases and J by 4 bases, and 9 bases separated the two germline ends. From germline, CDR1 is DFQATT and CDR2 SNEGSKA (reference sequence). The CDR3 sequence is 13 residues long. The CDR3 DNA sequence: TGCAGTGCTAGGATAGCCCTTAATGAAAAACTGTTTTTT. This gives the protein CSARIALNEKLFF.

This clonotype has a count of ten or more. The chain has TRBV2 and TRBJ1-5; perhaps TRBD1 as D (5 bases). V lost 1 base and J lost 1, with 11 bases in between. From germline, CDR1 is SNHLY and CDR2 FYNNEI. CDR3 length: 16 amino acids. The CDR3 loop reads CASSEGWGRSNQPQHF. For the CDR3, the DNA is TGTGCCAGCAGTGAAGGGTGGGGACGGAGCAATCAGCCCCAGCATTTT. The full variable domain, in which reference TRBV2 and TRBJ1-5 provide the parts outside the CDR3, is EPEVTQTPSHQVTQMGQEVILRCVPISNHLYFYWYRQILGQKVEFLVSFYNNEISEKSEIFDDQFSVERPDGSNFTLKIRSTKLEDSAMYFCASSEGWGRSNQPQHFGDGTRLSIL.

This clonotype was detected ten times or more. CDR3 residues: CASRPTGLNYGYTF. The CDR3 region has the DNA TGTGCCAGCAGACCGACAGGGTTGAACTATGGCTACACCTTC. The rearrangement links TRBV12-3 or TRBV12-4 to TRBJ1-2; 7 nucleotides match TRBD1. The CDR3 is 14 amino acids. V was clipped by 6 bases and J by 2 bases; unmatched bases: 6.

In its sample, this clonotype was seen a few times. The genes are TRBV6-5 and TRBJ1-2; D is unclear. The V end lost 5 bases, the J end lost 8 bases, and 12 bases lay between the germline ends. There are 12 residues in the CDR3. CDR1 MNHEY and CDR2 SVGAGI come from the germline V gene. Written as DNA, the CDR3 is TGTGCCAGCAGTACACCGGGATGGGGCTACACCTTC. Protein product: CASSTPGWGYTF.

This clonotype was seen at least ten times. This sequence joins TRBV7-2 and TRBJ1-1; TRBD1 is a possible D gene (6 bases). The germline CDR1 and CDR2 sequences are SGHTA and FQGNSA. V lost 4 bases, J lost 3 bases, and 15 bases lay in between. The CDR3 consists of 15 residues. CDR3 sequence reads: CASSSRVWTDTEAFF. CDR3 nucleotides: TGTGCCAGCAGCTCAAGGGTCTGGACAGACACTGAAGCTTTCTTT.

With respect to this clonotype: A much larger clone sits a single nucleotide away, making a read error possible. The gene calls are TRBV24-1 and TRBJ2-7; TRBD2 matches at 9 bases. This CDR3 is 14 amino acids long. Germline CDR1 reads KGHDR; CDR2 reads SFDVKD. The CDR3 is CANSPQREVNEQYF. The CDR3 bases are TGTGCCAACAGTCCGCAGCGGGAGGTGAACGAGCAGTACTTC.

The chain combines TRBV19 with TRBJ1-1, with D possibly being TRBD1 (6 bases). Germline V gene sequence: CDR1 LNHDA, CDR2 SQIVND (reference sequence). This CDR3 has 15 amino acids. The ends were cut back, 4 bases at V and 0 bases at J, with 12 bases in the middle. CDR3 residues: CASSTGASVNTEAFF. CDR3 sequence (DNA): TGTGCCAGTAGTACAGGGGCCAGTGTGAACACTGAAGCTTTCTTT.